This TCR beta chain derives from a study of vaccination and CD4 T cells after COVID-19. The CDR3 is 14 amino acids. The germline gives CDR1 MDHEN, CDR2 SYDVKM. The V end was cut by 3 bases, the J end by 4 bases, with 10 bases between. Each CDR3 protein gets one entry after TCRdb re-called the PCR reads with MiXCR. The table lists more than 35,000 distinct CDR3 sequences, under 45% of them singletons. Study results and limitations: Within the convalescent patients, spike mono-reactivity was found in 304 of 307 vaccine-specific clones. The cohort comprised relatively few convalescent patients, and no early post-infection timepoints were analyzed. A nonsignificant median increase from roughly 21 to 40 SARS-CoV-2-reactive clonotypes was observed.

The time point was: late sampling 161 to 241 days after vaccination in a few convalescent patients. This clonotype appeared a few times. Antigen: not known. Sequenced here: CD4+ T cells from blood, sampled about 7 months after SARS-CoV-2 vaccination. The V and J genes are TRBV28 and TRBJ1-5; D may be TRBD1 (5 bases). The receptor was derived from a human donor who had recovered from COVID-19. CDR3 in amino acids: CASSLNWGNQPQHF. The CDR3 coding sequence is TGTGCCAGCAGTTTGAACTGGGGGAATCAGCCCCAGCATTTT. The full variable domain, with the rest looked up from reference TRBV28 and TRBJ1-5, is DVKVTQSSRYLVKRTGEKVFLECVQDMDHENMFWYRQDPGLGLRLIYFSYDVKMKEKGDIPEGYSVSREKKERFSLILESASTNQTSMYLCASSLNWGNQPQHFGDGTRLSIL.